What follows are 21 T cell receptor beta chains derived from one specimen sequenced in a study of blood T cell repertoires in COVID-19. Here immunoSEQ multiplex PCR was the method, and the copy in TCRdb shows in-frame clones only, minus some. The table has over 130,000 clones, 86% seen once; the top ten hold 2.5% to 4%. The sample taken for sequencing was peripheral blood. These receptors all stem from a man aged 65-85 years with acute or convalescent COVID-19.

V and J are TRBV4-1 and TRBJ1-3; a weak D match, TRBD1 (5 bases). Germline-derived CDR1 and CDR2 are MGHRA and YSYEKL. The ends were cut back, 1 base at V and 0 bases at J, with 16 bases in the middle. The CDR3 contains 18 residues. The CDR3 DNA is TGCGCCAGCAGCCAAGCTCCGGGACTAACAATCTCTGGAAACACCATATATTTT. Its protein is CASSQAPGLTISGNTIYF.

The DNA of the CDR3 is TGTGCCAGCAGTCCCTGGGGGACAGGGGGCACTGAAGCTTTCTTT. This codes for CASSPWGTGGTEAFF. The V gene is TRBV28, the J gene TRBJ1-1, with TRBD1 identical over 11 bases. This CDR3 has 15 residues. V shed 5 bases and J 4 bases; nucleotides not matched to a gene: 6. Germline V lookup: CDR1 MDHEN, CDR2 SYDVKM.

This rearrangement joins TRBV7-3 to TRBJ2-7, with D uncertain. This CDR3 region has 11 residues. The germline CDR1 and CDR2 sequences are SGHTA and FQGTGA. V gave up 5 bases and J gave up 3 bases, with 5 bases separating them. The CDR3 region has the DNA TGTGCCAGCAGCGTCCTCTACGAGCAGTACTTC. Encoded protein: CASSVLYEQYF.

This clone occurred once. An end of the junction differs from the germline gene, which may be a read error. This rearrangement joins TRBV14 to TRBJ1-1, with D hard to call. Germline CDR1 SGHDN, CDR2 FVKESK. The CDR3 spans 14 residues. For the CDR3, the DNA is TGTGCCAGCAGCCAAGATCGTCTCCCCGCCGTACTAAGATTT. This gives the protein CASSQDRLPAVLRF.

The chain is built from TRBV19 and TRBJ2-3; possibly TRBD2 for D (5 bases). The CDR3 covers 14 residues. V shed 5 bases and J shed 6 bases, with 15 bases lying between them. Germline V CDR1 and CDR2: LNHDA, SQIVND (reference sequence). The CDR3, as DNA: TGTGCCAGTAGTTCGCGGGTCCCCCCGGATACGCAGTATTTT. This sequence encodes CASSSRVPPDTQYF.

The V call is TRBV3-1 (or the pseudogene TRBV3-2), the J call TRBJ1-1; 8 bases fit TRBD1. After removal of 1 base from V and 5 bases from J, the junction contained 3 bases not matched to a gene. The length of the CDR3 is 14 residues. The germline gives CDR1 LGHDT, CDR2 YNNKEL (reference sequence). As DNA, the CDR3 is TGTGCCAGCAGCCAAGCCGACAGGGGAACTGAAGCTTTCTTT. Its translation: CASSQADRGTEAFF.

The CDR3, as DNA: TGTGCCAGCAGTTTCGGGGGTAAGAACTATGGCTACACCTTC. Its protein product is CASSFGGKNYGYTF. The rearrangement links TRBV27 to TRBJ1-2; a weak D match, TRBD1 (5 bases). Trimming took 3 bases from V and 2 from J, leaving 10 bases between them. There are 14 residues in the CDR3. CDR1 and CDR2 (germline): MNHEY, SMNVEV (reference sequence).

The chain recombines TRBV5-1 with TRBJ2-1, with TRBD2 matching over 7 bases. CDR1 and CDR2 from the germline V gene are SGHRS and YFSETQ. This CDR3 has 16 amino acids. V gave up 1 base and J gave up 0 bases; unmatched junction bases: 4. CDR3 nucleotide sequence: TGCGCCAGCAGCTTGCGCGGGGGTGGCTCCTACAATGAGCAGTTCTTC. Translated: CASSLRGGGSYNEQFF.

This clone was detected many times. This chain links TRBV15 with TRBJ2-7; D perhaps matches TRBD2 (5 bases). This CDR3 comprises 13 residues. Germline V lookup: CDR1 LNHNV, CDR2 YYDKDF (reference sequence). V shed 4 bases and J shed 3 bases, with 10 bases lying between them. The CDR3 DNA reads as TGTGCCACCAGCACCCGGAGGAGCTACGAGCAGTACTTC. It is translated as CATSTRRSYEQYF.

The chain combines TRBV9 with TRBJ1-2; no reliable D call. CDR1 and CDR2 (germline): SGDLS, YYNGEE. The CDR3 length is 13 residues. Trimming took off 0 bases at V and 2 bases at J, with 5 bases between the two ends. This chain's CDR3 is CASSVDRNYGYTF. In nucleotides, the CDR3 is TGTGCCAGCAGCGTAGACAGAAACTATGGCTACACCTTC.

The chain carries TRBV5-1 and TRBJ2-5, with D perhaps matching TRBD2 (5 bases). The CDR3 contains 13 residues. The germline CDR1 and CDR2 sequences are SGHRS and YFSETQ. Trimming stripped 4 bases from V and 2 bases from J, with 9 bases between. CDR3 bases: TGCGCCAGCAGCCGGGGTACTCAAGAGACCCAGTACTTC. This encodes CASSRGTQETQYF.

This rearrangement joins TRBV5-6 to TRBJ2-1, with D possibly being TRBD1 (5 bases). Between the trimmed V and J ends, which lost 0 bases and 6 bases, there was a span of 16 bases. Germline V gene sequence: CDR1 SGHDT, CDR2 YYEEEE. The CDR3 sequence is 16 residues long. CDR3 nucleotides: TGTGCCAGCAGCTTGGGGCGAAGGGTGACAGTCAATGAGCAGTTCTTC. This sequence encodes CASSLGRRVTVNEQFF.

This chain uses TRBV27 with TRBJ2-7, with 14 bases aligning to TRBD2. Germline trimming cut 4 bases from V and 6 bases from J; bases unmatched to any gene: 8. The germline V gene has CDR1 MNHEY and CDR2 SMNVEV (reference sequence). This CDR3 comprises 16 residues. The CDR3 region has the DNA TGTGCCAGCAGTTCCCCGGGACTAGCGGGAGAGGCCGAGCAGTACTTC. This gives the protein CASSSPGLAGEAEQYF.

V usage is TRBV30 and J usage is TRBJ2-7; TRBD1 matches 8 bases. Germline CDR1 GTSNPN, CDR2 SVGIG (reference sequence). The CDR3 has 13 residues. J was trimmed by 6 bases and V by 4 bases; bases with no gene match: 8. This chain's CDR3 is CAWNGQGMGEQYF. The CDR3 nucleotides are TGTGCCTGGAACGGACAGGGTATGGGCGAGCAGTACTTC.

In its sample, this clone was seen once. This chain uses TRBV5-1 with TRBJ2-3, with TRBD1 matching over 7 bases. CDR3 length: 15 residues. V lost 0 bases and J lost 2; bases outside the gene matches: 3. In germline, CDR1 is SGHRS, CDR2 YFSETQ. Here the CDR3 DNA reads TGCGCCAGCAGCTTGGCGGGACAGACCACAGATACGCAGTATTTT. Amino acids: CASSLAGQTTDTQYF.

This clone has more than one count but fewer than ten. The V call is TRBV12-3 or TRBV12-4, the J call TRBJ2-7; D gene unclear. This CDR3 has 13 residues. Trimming removed 3 bases at V and 1 base at J, with 7 bases between. The CDR3: CASSFDISYEQYF. In DNA, the CDR3 is TGTGCCAGCAGTTTTGACATTTCCTACGAGCAGTACTTC.

The CDR3 DNA sequence: TGTGCCAGCAGACTCTCAGGGGGAACCTATGGCTACACCTTC. It specifies CASRLSGGTYGYTF. The chain is built from TRBV28 and TRBJ1-2, with TRBD1 matching 7 bases. The ends lost 6 bases at V and 4 bases at J; junction bases unmatched: 8. From germline, CDR1 is MDHEN and CDR2 SYDVKM. There are 14 residues in the CDR3.

The rearrangement links TRBV6-1 to TRBJ2-2, with D possibly TRBD2 on 7 matching bases. Deletions cut 8 bases from V and 2 bases from J, with 15 bases between. Germline V CDR1 and CDR2: MNHNS, SASEGT. This CDR3 has 15 amino acids. This CDR3 reads CASADGGLNTGELFF. The CDR3 nucleotides are TGTGCCAGCGCGGACGGGGGGCTTAACACCGGGGAGCTGTTTTTT.

This clone appeared a few times. The J gene is TRBJ2-7, the V gene TRBV6-5, with a tentative D call TRBD1 (6 bases). The V end lost 7 bases, the J end lost 3 bases, and 13 bases lay between the germline ends. This CDR3 is 13 amino acids long. Per germline, CDR1 MNHEY and CDR2 SVGAGI. The CDR3 coding sequence is TGTGCCAGCAAGCCGACAGGATACTACGAGCAGTACTTC. Protein: CASKPTGYYEQYF.

V usage is TRBV28 and J usage is TRBJ2-5; 7 nucleotides line up with TRBD1. The germline CDR1 and CDR2 sequences are MDHEN and SYDVKM. The ends lost 3 bases at V and 2 bases at J; junction bases unmatched: 3. The CDR3 sequence is 14 residues long. CDR3 region: CASSFRTGQETQYF. CDR3 nucleotides: TGTGCCAGCAGTTTCAGGACAGGTCAAGAGACCCAGTACTTC.

The V call is TRBV6-5, the J call TRBJ1-2; 12 bases map to TRBD1. V dropped 4 bases and J dropped 8; count of bases not matched to a gene: 8. The CDR3 spans 15 residues. Germline CDR1 reads MNHEY; CDR2 reads SVGAGI. The CDR3 here is CASSSPGQGAYGYTF. The CDR3 bases are TGTGCCAGCAGTTCACCGGGACAGGGGGCATACGGCTACACCTTC.